The 22 T cell receptor beta chains given below trace back to one sample, sequenced in a study of naive and memory T cell subsets listed by TCRdb under 2017. The treatment or condition label, read with the paper, signifies: skin biopsy from PPD injection site in Mantoux-positive individual. The study described a robust, sensitive protocol for amplifying, sequencing and analyzing TCRs, using 3' ligation of a UMI-containing oligonucleotide to TCR cDNA. Library prep was done by UMI-ligation and nested PCR. Sequencer: Illumina MiSeq. The ligated cDNA was amplified in four rounds of PCR with nested alpha and beta constant region primers together with the SP2 primer. TCRdb's own reprocessing of the public reads used fastp at Q25 and MiXCR and kept productive beta chains. When rows share a CDR3 protein, they turn into one entry using the most common DNA and genes. The sample records 20,000 to 25,000 distinct CDR3 sequences, around 6% of which are singletons. More than 5.5% of the sample goes to the ten largest clones.

Specimen: skin, collected from a tuberculin skin test site. The receptors here all came from an adult in good health.

At least ten counts were recorded for this clonotype. This chain links TRBV5-1 with TRBJ2-1, with D unresolved. Trimming took 5 bases from V and 1 from J, leaving 10 bases between them. The CDR3 has 14 amino acids. Germline assignment: CDR1 SGHRS and CDR2 YFSETQ. The CDR3 DNA reads TGCGCCAGCAGGCCGGAGTGGTCCTACAATGAGCAGTTCTTC. Protein product: CASRPEWSYNEQFF.

Many counts were recorded for this clonotype. V and J are TRBV20-1 and TRBJ2-7; D possibly matches TRBD1 or TRBD2 (5 bases each). The CDR3 has 12 amino acids. Germline V CDR1 and CDR2: DFQATT, SNEGSKA (reference sequence). The V and J ends lost 3 bases and 2 bases respectively, with 8 bases between them. The CDR3 loop is CSASMGAYEQYF. CDR3 in DNA: TGCAGTGCTAGTATGGGGGCCTACGAGCAGTACTTC.

This clonotype has at least ten counts. The chain carries TRBV7-9 and TRBJ1-4; 7 nucleotides line up with TRBD1. The germline gives CDR1 SEHNR, CDR2 FQNEAQ (reference sequence). V trimming: 1 base; J trimming: 3 bases; junction bases outside the gene matches: 5. CDR3 length: 16 amino acids. CDR3 in amino acids: CASSLVVGTANEKLFF. In DNA, the CDR3 is TGTGCCAGCAGCTTAGTGGTCGGGACAGCTAATGAAAAACTGTTTTTT.

This clonotype was picked up many times. CDR3 amino acids: CSARDLGTHNEQFF. The CDR3 bases are TGCAGTGCTAGAGATCTCGGGACGCACAATGAGCAGTTCTTC. The chain is built from TRBV20-1 and TRBJ2-1; D tentatively reads TRBD1 or TRBD2 (5 bases each). Germline lookup yields CDR1 DFQATT and CDR2 SNEGSKA (reference sequence). The V end was cut by 0 bases, the J end by 5 bases, with 11 bases between. The length of the CDR3 is 14 residues.

This clonotype was seen a few times. The rearrangement uses TRBV19 and TRBJ2-2, with no clear D. The germline gives CDR1 LNHDA, CDR2 SQIVND (reference sequence). The length of the CDR3 is 15 residues. The V end was cut by 6 bases, the J end by 2 bases, with 13 bases between. CDR3 DNA: TGTGCCAGTAGGAGCTCCTACTTAAACACCGGGGAGCTGTTTTTT. Protein product: CASRSSYLNTGELFF.

Many counts were recorded for this clonotype. A read error may produce the germline difference seen at one junction end. The chain has TRBV7-2 and TRBJ1-1; D not resolved. Germline CDR1 is SGHTA and CDR2 is FQGNSA. The CDR3 is 13 amino acids. CDR3 DNA: TGTGCCAGCAGCTTAGGGAAGTACACTGAAGTTTTCTTT. It specifies CASSLGKYTEVFF.

This clonotype was seen only a few times. The chain couples TRBV9 to TRBJ1-5; possibly TRBD1 for D (5 bases). Germline V lookup: CDR1 SGDLS, CDR2 YYNGEE. Trimming cost V 4 bases and J 6 bases, with 17 bases left between them. The CDR3 has 15 amino acids. CDR3 loop: CASSPGFGPAQPQHF. The DNA of the CDR3 is TGTGCCAGCAGCCCAGGGTTCGGTCCAGCTCAGCCCCAGCATTTT.

This clonotype was recorded at least ten times. The chain is built from TRBV10-3 and TRBJ2-7, with unresolved D. Trimming shortened V by 4 bases and J by 0 bases, and 7 bases separated the two germline ends. The germline CDR1 and CDR2 sequences are ENHRY and SYGVKD. The CDR3 runs 13 residues. The chain's CDR3 is CAISGKSSYEQYF. As DNA, the CDR3 is TGTGCCATCAGTGGTAAGAGCTCCTACGAGCAGTACTTC.

This clonotype was counted ten times or more. The V gene is TRBV20-1, the J gene TRBJ2-2, with 8 bases lining up with TRBD2. The CDR3 covers 13 residues. Germline CDR1 and CDR2: DFQATT and SNEGSKA (reference sequence). After removal of 6 bases from V and 4 bases from J, the junction contained 4 bases not matched to a gene. The CDR3 here is CSAWLAGTGELFF. CDR3 nucleotide sequence: TGCAGTGCGTGGCTAGCGGGCACCGGGGAGCTGTTTTTT.

The chain couples TRBV12-3 or TRBV12-4 to TRBJ2-1; 15 bases fit TRBD2. The CDR3 sequence is 17 residues long. Unmatched junction bases numbered 11, after V lost 6 bases and J lost 8 bases. As DNA, the CDR3 is TGTGCCAGCAGCCCCATTCCGGGACTAGCGGGAGGACATGAGCAGTTCTTC. Residues: CASSPIPGLAGGHEQFF.

As to this clonotype: A much larger clone is a single base away; this may be a read error. The CDR3 DNA sequence: TGTGCCAGCAGTTTAGAGGGACGTAAAGAGACCCAGTACTTC. This encodes CASSLEGRKETQYF. The chain recombines TRBV12-3 or TRBV12-4 with TRBJ2-5; D may match TRBD1 or TRBD2 (5 bases each). The CDR3 is 14 residues long. Trimming removed 1 base at V and 3 bases at J, with 9 bases between.

This clonotype showed up just a few times. The V and J genes are TRBV29-1 and TRBJ2-1, with D maybe TRBD1 (6 bases). Trimming cost V 7 bases and J 1 base, with 14 bases left between them. In germline, CDR1 is SQVTM, CDR2 ANQGSEA. The CDR3 loop spans 14 amino acids. CDR3 coding DNA: TGCAGCGCGCCCAGGACAGCTTCCTACAATGAGCAGTTCTTC. Amino acid sequence: CSAPRTASYNEQFF.

In this sample, this clonotype turned up many times. The V gene is TRBV29-1, the J gene TRBJ2-1; 7 positions agree with TRBD2. Trimming at V came to 6 bases and at J to 8 bases, leaving 19 bases not matched to a gene. The CDR3 has 16 amino acids. Germline CDR1 is SQVTM and CDR2 is ANQGSEA. The CDR3 is CSVGGTSDSSRHEQFF. Written as DNA, the CDR3 is TGCAGCGTGGGCGGAACTAGCGACAGCTCTCGGCATGAGCAGTTCTTC.

This sequence joins TRBV2 and TRBJ2-7; no firm D call. Germline V gene lookup returns CDR1 SNHLY and CDR2 FYNNEI. This CDR3 region has 14 residues. V was trimmed by 2 bases and J by 0 bases, leaving 8 bases between them. CDR3 loop: CASSEPYSSYEQYF. The CDR3 coding sequence is TGTGCCAGCAGTGAACCCTATAGCTCCTACGAGCAGTACTTC.

This chain uses TRBV19 with TRBJ2-1, with D uncertain. Trimming pared 3 bases from V and 4 bases from J, leaving 7 bases between. The germline V gene encodes CDR1 LNHDA and CDR2 SQIVND (reference sequence). The CDR3 totals 13 residues. CDR3 nucleotide sequence: TGTGCCAGTAGTATTAACCATTACAATGAGCAGTTCTTC. Residues: CASSINHYNEQFF.

The rearrangement uses TRBV19 and TRBJ2-7; possible D gene TRBD2, 5 bases. The CDR3 consists of 15 residues. Trimming took off 3 bases at V and 0 bases at J, with 12 bases between the two ends. Germline V gives CDR1 LNHDA, CDR2 SQIVND (reference sequence). The CDR3 DNA follows: TGTGCCAGTAGTATTTCAAGCGGTAACTCCTACGAGCAGTACTTC. It encodes CASSISSGNSYEQYF. The variable domain in full, with the rest retrieved from reference TRBV19 and TRBJ2-7, is DGGITQSPKYLFRKEGQNVTLSCEQNLNHDAMYWYRQDPGQGLRLIYYSQIVNDFQKGDIAEGYSVSREKKESFPLTVTSAQKNPTAFYLCASSISSGNSYEQYFGPGTRLTVT.

For this clonotype: A junction boundary mismatches the germline segment, possibly from a read error. The chain uses TRBV29-1 and TRBJ2-7; tentative D call: TRBD2 (6 bases). The CDR3 has 12 residues. CDR1 is SQVTM and CDR2 is ANQGSEA in the germline V gene. CDR3 in amino acids: CSVGGGSFEQYF. The CDR3 DNA is TGCAGCGTTGGTGGGGGGTCCTTCGAGCAGTACTTC.

This clonotype was recorded a few times. The genes are TRBV6-5 and TRBJ1-1; weak D call: TRBD1 (6 bases). The CDR3 is 12 amino acids. V was clipped by 6 bases and J by 11 bases, with 16 bases between them. Germline-derived CDR1 and CDR2 are MNHEY and SVGAGI. The CDR3 is CASSRGGRRAFF. CDR3 nucleotide sequence: TGTGCCAGCAGCCGGGGGGGCAGGAGGGCTTTCTTT.

This clonotype appeared many times. In DNA, the CDR3 is TGCAGTGCCCCTGCCCCACCCTCTGGAAACACCATATATTTT. Protein: CSAPAPPSGNTIYF. This chain uses TRBV20-1 with TRBJ1-3; D unresolved. CDR3 length equals 14 residues. The ends were cut back, 6 bases at V and 0 bases at J, with 12 bases in the middle. Germline V gene lookup returns CDR1 DFQATT and CDR2 SNEGSKA (reference sequence).

The chain has TRBV2 and TRBJ2-4, with D perhaps matching TRBD2 (5 bases). The CDR3 has 11 amino acids. Germline V gene lookup returns CDR1 SNHLY and CDR2 FYNNEI. V dropped 10 bases and J dropped 7 bases, with 11 bases sitting between them. The CDR3 region has the DNA TGTGCCACAACGGGGTGGAACATTCAGTACTTC. It specifies CATTGWNIQYF.

This clonotype was counted at least ten times. The gene calls are TRBV3-1 and TRBJ1-1; TRBD1 is a possible D gene (6 bases). The CDR3 extends over 12 amino acids. The germline gives CDR1 LGHDT, CDR2 YNNKEL (reference sequence). With 4 bases removed from V and 3 bases from J, the gap between germline ends came to 6 bases. The CDR3 DNA reads TGTGCCAGCAGCCGACAGGACACTGAAGCTTTCTTT. This gives the protein CASSRQDTEAFF.

This clonotype appeared many times. The genes are TRBV5-1 and TRBJ2-1, with 8 bases aligning to TRBD1. With V trimmed by 4 bases and J by 1 base, 4 bases remained unmatched. Germline CDR1 reads SGHRS; CDR2 reads YFSETQ. The CDR3 loop spans 15 amino acids. The chain's CDR3 is CASSRGQGSYNEQFF. DNA for the CDR3: TGCGCCAGCAGCCGAGGACAGGGTTCCTACAATGAGCAGTTCTTC.